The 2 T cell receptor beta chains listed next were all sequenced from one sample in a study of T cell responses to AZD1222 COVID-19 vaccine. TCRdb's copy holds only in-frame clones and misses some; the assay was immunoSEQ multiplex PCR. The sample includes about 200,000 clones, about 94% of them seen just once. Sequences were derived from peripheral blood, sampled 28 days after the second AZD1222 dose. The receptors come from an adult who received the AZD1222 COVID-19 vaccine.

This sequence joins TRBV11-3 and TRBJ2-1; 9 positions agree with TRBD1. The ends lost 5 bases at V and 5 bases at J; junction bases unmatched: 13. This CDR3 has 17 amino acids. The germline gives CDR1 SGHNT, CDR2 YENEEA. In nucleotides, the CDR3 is TGTGCCAGCAGCCCTCACAGGGGGCCCCCAAAAAACAATGAGCAGTTCTTC. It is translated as CASSPHRGPPKNNEQFF. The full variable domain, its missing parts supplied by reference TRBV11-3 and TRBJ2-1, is EAGVVQSPRYKIIEKKQPVAFWCNPISGHNTLYWYLQNLGQGPELLIRYENEEAVDDSQLPKDRFSAERLKGVDSTLKIQPAELGDSAVYLCASSPHRGPPKNNEQFFGPGTRLTVL.

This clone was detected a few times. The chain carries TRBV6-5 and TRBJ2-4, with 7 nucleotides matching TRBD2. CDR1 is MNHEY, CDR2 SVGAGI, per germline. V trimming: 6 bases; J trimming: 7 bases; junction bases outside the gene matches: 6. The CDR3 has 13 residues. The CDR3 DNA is TGTGCCAGCAGGGAGGGAGGGAGGAACATTCAGTACTTC. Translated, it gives CASREGGRNIQYF.